This T cell receptor (beta chain) came from a study of cytomegalovirus exposure and HLA in healthy donors. Study-level points and caveats: The only immune exposure information that was available was CMV serostatus. Segments of the TCR beta V type were, in most cases, productive about 87% or about 30% of the time in an earlier analysis.

Germline V gene lookup returns CDR1 SGHNT and CDR2 YENEEA. The CDR3 consists of 13 residues. Trimming took off 1 base at V and 4 bases at J, with 8 bases between the two ends. The PCR had 60 Vbeta and 13 Jbeta primers. Sequencing was performed with immunoSEQ multiplex PCR; in TCRdb, only in-frame clones are kept and a portion is missing. The table lists approximately 76,000 clones, roughly 73% of them singletons, with about 16% in the top ten. About this clone itself: As yet, its antigen is unknown.

The chain joins TRBV11-3 to TRBJ2-7; the D gene is possibly TRBD1 (6 bases). This TCR derives from a woman in her thirties or forties in good health and CMV-seropositive. The sequencing input was PBMCs. The CDR3 region has the DNA TGTGCCAGCAGCTTAGGGGGGACATACGAGCAGTACTTC. This sequence encodes CASSLGGTYEQYF.